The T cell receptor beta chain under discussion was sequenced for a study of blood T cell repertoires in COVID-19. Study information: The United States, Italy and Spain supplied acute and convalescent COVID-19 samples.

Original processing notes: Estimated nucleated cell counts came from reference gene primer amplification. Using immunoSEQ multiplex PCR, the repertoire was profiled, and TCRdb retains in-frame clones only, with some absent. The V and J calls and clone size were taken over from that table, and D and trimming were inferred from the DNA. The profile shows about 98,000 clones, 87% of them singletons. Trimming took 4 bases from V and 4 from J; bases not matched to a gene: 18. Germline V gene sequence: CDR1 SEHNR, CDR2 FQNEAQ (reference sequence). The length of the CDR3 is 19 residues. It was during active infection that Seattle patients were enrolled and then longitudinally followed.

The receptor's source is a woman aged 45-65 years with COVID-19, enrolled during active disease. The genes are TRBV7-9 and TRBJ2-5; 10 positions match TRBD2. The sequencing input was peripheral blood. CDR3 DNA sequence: TGTGCCAGCAGCTCCGGGAAGCTTAGCGGGGGGCCGTTAGGAGAGACCCAGTACTTC. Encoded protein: CASSSGKLSGGPLGETQYF.